This TCR beta chain was sequenced in a study of T-cell memory formation after mild COVID-19. Across the whole study: Each donor largely had its own TCR clusters.

Germline-derived CDR1 and CDR2 are MNHEY and SVGAGI. Between the trimmed V and J ends, which lost 4 bases and 8 bases, there was a span of 14 bases. This CDR3 comprises 13 residues. Amplification by 5'RACE using constant-segment primers produced TCR alpha and TCR beta cDNA libraries that carried sample barcodes and UMIs. TCRdb used MiXCR to reprocess the 5' RACE reads, holding one entry per CDR3 protein. The sample gives around 320,000 distinct CDR3 sequences, around an eighth of which show up once; 21% is in the top ten. Sequencing was carried out using PBMCs or a T cell subset sorted from them (not recorded which). This clonotype was obtained from a young man who had mild COVID-19 (a few samples of this study predate the infection). Cell type and time point are not known. The chain has TRBV6-5 and TRBJ1-2, with D unresolved. As DNA, the CDR3 is TGTGCCAGCAGTTCCGGGCCCTTCCTGGGCTACACCTTC. Its protein product is CASSSGPFLGYTF.